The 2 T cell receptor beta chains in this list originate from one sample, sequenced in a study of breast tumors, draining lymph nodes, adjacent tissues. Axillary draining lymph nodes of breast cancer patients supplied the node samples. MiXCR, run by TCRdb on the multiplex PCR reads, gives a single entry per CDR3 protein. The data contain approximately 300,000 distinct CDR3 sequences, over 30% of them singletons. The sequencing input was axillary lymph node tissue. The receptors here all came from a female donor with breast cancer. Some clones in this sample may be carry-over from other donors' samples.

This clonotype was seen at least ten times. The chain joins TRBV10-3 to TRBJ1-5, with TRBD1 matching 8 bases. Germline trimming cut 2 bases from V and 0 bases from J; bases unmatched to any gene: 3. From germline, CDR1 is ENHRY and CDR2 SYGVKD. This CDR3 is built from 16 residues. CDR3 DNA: TGTGCCATCAGTGAGAAGGGACAGGATAGCAATCAGCCCCAGCATTTT. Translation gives CAISEKGQDSNQPQHF.

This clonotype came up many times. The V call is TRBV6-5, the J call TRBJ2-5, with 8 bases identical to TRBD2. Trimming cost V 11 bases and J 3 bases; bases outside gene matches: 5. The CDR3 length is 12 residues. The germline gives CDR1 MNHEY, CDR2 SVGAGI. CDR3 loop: CAAGGGKETQYF. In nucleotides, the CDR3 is TGTGCCGCGGGGGGCGGGAAAGAGACCCAGTACTTC.